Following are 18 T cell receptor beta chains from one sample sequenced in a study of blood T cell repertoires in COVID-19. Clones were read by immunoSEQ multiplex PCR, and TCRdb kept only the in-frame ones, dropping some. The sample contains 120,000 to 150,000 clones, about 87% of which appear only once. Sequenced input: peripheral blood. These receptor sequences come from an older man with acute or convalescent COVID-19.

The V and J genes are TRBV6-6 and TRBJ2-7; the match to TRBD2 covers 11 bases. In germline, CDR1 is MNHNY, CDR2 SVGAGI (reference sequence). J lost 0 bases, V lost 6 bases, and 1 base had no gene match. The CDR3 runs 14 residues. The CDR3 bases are TGTGCCAGCAGGACTAGCGGGACCTCCTACGAGCAGTACTTC. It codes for CASRTSGTSYEQYF.

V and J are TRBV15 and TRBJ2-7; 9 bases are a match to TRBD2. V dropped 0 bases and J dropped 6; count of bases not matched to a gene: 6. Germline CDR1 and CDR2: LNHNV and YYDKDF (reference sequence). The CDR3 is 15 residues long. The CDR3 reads CATSRDNRAGGEQYF. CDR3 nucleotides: TGTGCCACCAGCAGAGATAACCGAGCGGGGGGCGAGCAGTACTTC.

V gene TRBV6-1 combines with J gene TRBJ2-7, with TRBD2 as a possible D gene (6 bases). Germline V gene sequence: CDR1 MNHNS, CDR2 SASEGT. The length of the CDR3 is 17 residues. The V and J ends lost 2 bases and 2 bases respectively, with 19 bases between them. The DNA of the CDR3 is TGTGCCAGCAGTGAAAGCCGGGGACTGACCCGTCCCTACGAGCAGTACTTC. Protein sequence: CASSESRGLTRPYEQYF.

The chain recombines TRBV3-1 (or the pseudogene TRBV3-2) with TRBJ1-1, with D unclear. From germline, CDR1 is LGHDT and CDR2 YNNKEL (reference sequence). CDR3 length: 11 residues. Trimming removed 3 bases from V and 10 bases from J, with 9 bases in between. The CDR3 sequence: CASSHGGRAFF. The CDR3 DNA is TGTGCCAGCAGCCACGGTGGGCGAGCTTTCTTT.

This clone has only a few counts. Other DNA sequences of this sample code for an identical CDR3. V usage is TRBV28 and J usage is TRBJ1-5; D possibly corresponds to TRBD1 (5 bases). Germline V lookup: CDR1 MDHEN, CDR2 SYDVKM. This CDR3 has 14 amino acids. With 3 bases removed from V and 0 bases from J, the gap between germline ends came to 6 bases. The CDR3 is CASSLGLSNQPQHF. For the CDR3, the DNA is TGTGCCAGCAGTTTGGGACTTAGCAATCAGCCCCAGCATTTT. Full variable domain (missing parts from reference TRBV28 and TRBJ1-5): DVKVTQSSRYLVKRTGEKVFLECVQDMDHENMFWYRQDPGLGLRLIYFSYDVKMKEKGDIPEGYSVSREKKERFSLILESASTNQTSMYLCASSLGLSNQPQHFGDGTRLSIL.

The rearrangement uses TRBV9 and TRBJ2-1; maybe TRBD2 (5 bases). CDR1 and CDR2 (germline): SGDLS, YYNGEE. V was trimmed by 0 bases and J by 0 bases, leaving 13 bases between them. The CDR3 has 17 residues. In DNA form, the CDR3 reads TGTGCCAGCAGCGTAGATCCTGGACTCAACTCCTACAATGAGCAGTTCTTC. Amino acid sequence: CASSVDPGLNSYNEQFF.

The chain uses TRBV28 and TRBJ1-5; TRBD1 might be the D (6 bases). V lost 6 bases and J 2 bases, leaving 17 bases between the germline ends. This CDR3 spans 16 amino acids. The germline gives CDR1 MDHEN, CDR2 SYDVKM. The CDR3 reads CASSPTYPGGNQPQHF. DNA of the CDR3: TGTGCCAGCAGCCCCACTTACCCAGGGGGCAATCAGCCCCAGCATTTT. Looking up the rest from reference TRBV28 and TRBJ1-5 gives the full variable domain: DVKVTQSSRYLVKRTGEKVFLECVQDMDHENMFWYRQDPGLGLRLIYFSYDVKMKEKGDIPEGYSVSREKKERFSLILESASTNQTSMYLCASSPTYPGGNQPQHFGDGTRLSIL.

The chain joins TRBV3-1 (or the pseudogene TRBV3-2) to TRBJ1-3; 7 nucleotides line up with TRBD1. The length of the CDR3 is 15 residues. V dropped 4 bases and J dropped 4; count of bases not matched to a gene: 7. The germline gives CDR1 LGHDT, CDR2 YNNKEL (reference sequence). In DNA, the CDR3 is TGTGCCAGCAGCCCCTCGACAGGGTTGGGAAACACCATATATTTT. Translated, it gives CASSPSTGLGNTIYF.

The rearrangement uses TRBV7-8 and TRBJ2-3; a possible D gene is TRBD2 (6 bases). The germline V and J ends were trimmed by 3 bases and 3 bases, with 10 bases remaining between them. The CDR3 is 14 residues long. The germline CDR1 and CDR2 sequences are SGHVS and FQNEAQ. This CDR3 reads CASSFTSRTDTQYF. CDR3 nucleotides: TGTGCCAGCAGCTTTACTAGCCGGACAGATACGCAGTATTTT. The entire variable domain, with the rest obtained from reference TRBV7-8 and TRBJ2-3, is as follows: GAGVSQSPRYKVAKRGQDVALRCDPISGHVSLFWYQQALGQGPEFLTYFQNEAQLDKSGLPSDRFFAERPEGSVSTLKIQRTQQEDSAVYLCASSFTSRTDTQYFGPGTRLTVL.

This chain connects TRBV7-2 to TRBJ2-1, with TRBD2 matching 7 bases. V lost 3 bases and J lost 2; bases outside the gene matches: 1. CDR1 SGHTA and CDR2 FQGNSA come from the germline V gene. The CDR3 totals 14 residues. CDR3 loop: CASSLGGTYNEQFF. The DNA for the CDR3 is TGTGCCAGCAGCTTGGGGGGGACCTACAATGAGCAGTTCTTC. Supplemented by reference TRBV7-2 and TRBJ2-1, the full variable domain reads GAGVSQSPSNKVTEKGKDVELRCDPISGHTALYWYRQSLGQGLEFLIYFQGNSAPDKSGLPSDRFSAERTGGSVSTLTIQRTQQEDSAVYLCASSLGGTYNEQFFGPGTRLTVL.

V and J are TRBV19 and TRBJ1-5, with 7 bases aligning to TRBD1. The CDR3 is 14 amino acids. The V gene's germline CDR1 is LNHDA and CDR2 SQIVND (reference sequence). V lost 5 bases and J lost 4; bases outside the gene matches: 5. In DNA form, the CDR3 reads TGTGCCAGTAGTCCGGAACAGGGGAATCAGCCCCAGCATTTT. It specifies CASSPEQGNQPQHF.

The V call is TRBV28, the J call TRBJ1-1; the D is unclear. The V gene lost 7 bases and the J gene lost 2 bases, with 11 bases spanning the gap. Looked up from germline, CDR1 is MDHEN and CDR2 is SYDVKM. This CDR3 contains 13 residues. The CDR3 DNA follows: TGTGCCAGCATGTCGAGCGGCAACACTGAAGCTTTCTTT. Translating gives CASMSSGNTEAFF. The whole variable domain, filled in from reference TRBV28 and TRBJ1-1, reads DVKVTQSSRYLVKRTGEKVFLECVQDMDHENMFWYRQDPGLGLRLIYFSYDVKMKEKGDIPEGYSVSREKKERFSLILESASTNQTSMYLCASMSSGNTEAFFGQGTRLTVV.

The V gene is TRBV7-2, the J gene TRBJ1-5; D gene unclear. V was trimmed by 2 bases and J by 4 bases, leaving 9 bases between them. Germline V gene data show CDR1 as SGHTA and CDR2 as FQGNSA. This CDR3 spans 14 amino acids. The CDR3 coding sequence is TGTGCCAGCAGCTTACTGCGGGGTAATCAGCCCCAGCATTTT. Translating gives CASSLLRGNQPQHF.

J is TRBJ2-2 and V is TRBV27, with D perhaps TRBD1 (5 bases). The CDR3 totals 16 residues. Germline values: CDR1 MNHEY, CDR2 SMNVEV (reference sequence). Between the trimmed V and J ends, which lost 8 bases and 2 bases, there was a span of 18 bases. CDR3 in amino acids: CASPAGLLGNTGELFF. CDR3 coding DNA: TGTGCCAGCCCAGCAGGGCTCCTAGGAAACACCGGGGAGCTGTTTTTT.

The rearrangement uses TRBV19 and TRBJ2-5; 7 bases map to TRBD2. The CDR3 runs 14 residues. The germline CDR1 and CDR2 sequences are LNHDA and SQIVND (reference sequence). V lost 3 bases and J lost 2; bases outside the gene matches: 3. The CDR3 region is CASSIASGQETQYF. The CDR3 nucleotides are TGTGCCAGTAGTATTGCTAGCGGACAAGAGACCCAGTACTTC.

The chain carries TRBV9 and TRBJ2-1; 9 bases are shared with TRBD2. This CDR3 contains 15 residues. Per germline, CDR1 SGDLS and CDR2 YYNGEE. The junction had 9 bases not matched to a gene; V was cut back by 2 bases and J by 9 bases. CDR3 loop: CASSVASGDWAEQFF. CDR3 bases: TGTGCCAGCAGCGTGGCTAGCGGGGACTGGGCTGAGCAGTTCTTC. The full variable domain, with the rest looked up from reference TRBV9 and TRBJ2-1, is DSGVTQTPKHLITATGQRVTLRCSPRSGDLSVYWYQQSLDQGLQFLIQYYNGEERAKGNILERFSAQQFPDLHSELNLSSLELGDSALYFCASSVASGDWAEQFFGPGTRLTVL.

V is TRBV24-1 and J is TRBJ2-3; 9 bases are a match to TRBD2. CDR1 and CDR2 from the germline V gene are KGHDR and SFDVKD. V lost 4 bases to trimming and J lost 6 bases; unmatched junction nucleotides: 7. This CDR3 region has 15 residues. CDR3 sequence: CATSESGTSYDTQYF. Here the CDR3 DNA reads TGTGCCACCAGTGAATCCGGGACTAGCTACGATACGCAGTATTTT.

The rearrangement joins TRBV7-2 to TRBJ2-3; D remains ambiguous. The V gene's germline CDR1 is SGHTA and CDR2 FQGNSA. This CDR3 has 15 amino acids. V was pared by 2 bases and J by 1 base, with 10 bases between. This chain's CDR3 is CASSLNMAGTDTQYF. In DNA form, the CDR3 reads TGTGCCAGCAGCTTAAACATGGCTGGCACAGATACGCAGTATTTT.